This paragraph covers one TCR beta chain sequence. Its specificity is not known. The data belong to a study of OX40 agonist ivuxolimab in advanced cancers. Profiling relied on immunoSEQ multiplex PCR, and the TCRdb table lists in-frame clones only, not all of them. The data show roughly 77,000 clones, 80% to 95% seen once. Findings and limits, study-wide: With doses of 0.1 to 3.0 mg/kg, CD4+ and CD8+ blood T cells had undergone clonal expansion by week 6.

There are 13 residues in the CDR3. Germline V gene lookup returns CDR1 SNHLY and CDR2 FYNNEI. V lost 6 bases to trimming and J lost 4 bases, with 11 bases between them. The starting material was CD4+ or CD8+ T cells sorted from blood, obtained in a trial of the OX40 agonist ivuxolimab. This TCR was sampled from an adult with an advanced solid tumor such as melanoma, head and neck, liver or kidney cancer. The V gene is TRBV2, the J gene TRBJ2-3; tentative D call: TRBD2 (5 bases). CDR3 loop: CASSRGVADTQYF. The CDR3 DNA is TGTGCCAGCAGCCGGGGAGTGGCAGATACGCAGTATTTT.